The 29 T cell receptor beta chains given below trace back to one sample, sequenced in a study of blood T cell repertoires in COVID-19. Using immunoSEQ multiplex PCR, the repertoire was profiled, and TCRdb retains in-frame clones only, with some absent. The sample holds around 200,000 clones, roughly 85% seen once. The specimen sequenced was PBMCs or T cells enriched from blood (not recorded which). Receptors originate from a man in his forties who had recovered from COVID-19.

The genes are TRBV5-3 and TRBJ2-3, with TRBD2 matching 7 bases. TRBV5-3 is flagged as an ORF with uncertain function. The CDR3 has 14 residues. V was pared by 4 bases and J by 1 base, with 3 bases of the junction left unmatched. CDR3 DNA: TGTGCCAGAAGCCTTAGCGGGCGCACAGATACGCAGTATTTT. This codes for CARSLSGRTDTQYF.

The chain recombines TRBV27 with TRBJ2-7; D possibly corresponds to TRBD1 (5 bases). The CDR3 spans 16 residues. Between the trimmed V and J ends, which lost 6 bases and 2 bases, there was a span of 20 bases. The germline CDR1 and CDR2 sequences are MNHEY and SMNVEV (reference sequence). This chain's CDR3 is CASSTPTLTATYEQYF. CDR3 coding DNA: TGTGCCAGCAGCACTCCAACCCTGACAGCGACCTACGAGCAGTACTTC.

Only one count was recorded for this clone. This rearrangement joins TRBV5-4 to TRBJ2-5; possible D gene TRBD2, 6 bases. The CDR3 length is 17 residues. Trimming left V 0 bases short and J 3 bases short, with 18 bases between. CDR1 and CDR2 (germline): SGHNT, YYREEE (reference sequence). In DNA, the CDR3 is TGTGCCAGCAGCTTGGGAGGGTTGGTGGGAGGTAAAGAGACCCAGTACTTC. Its protein product is CASSLGGLVGGKETQYF.

The gene calls are TRBV30 and TRBJ2-7; D not certain. There are 11 residues in the CDR3. Germline values: CDR1 GTSNPN, CDR2 SVGIG (reference sequence). Trimming removed 4 bases at V and 3 bases at J, with 7 bases between. Here the CDR3 DNA reads TGTGCCTGGACCGTAGACTACGAGCAGTACTTC. It specifies CAWTVDYEQYF.

The rearrangement joins TRBV7-2 to TRBJ1-1; tentative D call: TRBD1 (6 bases). The V and J ends lost 1 base and 5 bases respectively, with 11 bases between them. Per the germline V gene, CDR1 is SGHTA and CDR2 is FQGNSA. The CDR3 totals 14 residues. This CDR3 is CASSLGTGRTEAFF. The CDR3, as DNA: TGTGCCAGCAGCTTAGGCACAGGGAGAACTGAAGCTTTCTTT.

The chain recombines TRBV24-1 with TRBJ1-5; D unresolved. The CDR3 contains 16 residues. The V and J ends lost 2 bases and 10 bases respectively, with 20 bases between them. The germline V gene encodes CDR1 KGHDR and CDR2 SFDVKD. The CDR3, as DNA: TGTGCCACCAGTGATTCGGGCGGGCGGTCACAAAGCCCCCAGCATTTT. It yields the protein CATSDSGGRSQSPQHF.

This clone was observed a single time. The rearrangement joins TRBV11-2 to TRBJ1-2, with D possibly being TRBD1 (6 bases). This CDR3 is built from 14 residues. Germline V gives CDR1 SGHAT, CDR2 FQNNGV. V was trimmed by 1 base and J by 4 bases, leaving 10 bases between them. Here the CDR3 reads CASSLVSGVYGYTF. The CDR3 DNA is TGTGCCAGCAGCTTAGTTTCAGGGGTCTATGGCTACACCTTC.

This chain connects TRBV27 to TRBJ1-2, with D hard to call. The germline gives CDR1 MNHEY, CDR2 SMNVEV (reference sequence). The CDR3 extends over 14 amino acids. The V gene lost 3 bases and the J gene lost 8 bases, with 16 bases spanning the gap. In DNA, the CDR3 is TGTGCCAGCAGTTTCGGTGGGTCGGCGGGAGGCTACACCTTC. Its protein product is CASSFGGSAGGYTF.

This clone appeared a few times. The V and J genes are TRBV7-8 and TRBJ1-5; 9 nucleotides match TRBD1. The V and J ends lost 1 base and 6 bases, in that order; junction bases with no gene match: 7. CDR1 and CDR2 (germline): SGHVS, FQNEAQ. The CDR3 sequence is 16 residues long. The CDR3 region is CASSLGDRGFGQPQHF. The CDR3 coding sequence is TGTGCCAGCAGCTTAGGTGACAGGGGGTTTGGTCAGCCCCAGCATTTT.

Written as DNA, the CDR3 is TGCAGCGTTGGAAGGGGACAGGGGGCAAGCACTGAAGCTTTCTTT. As protein: CSVGRGQGASTEAFF. This sequence joins TRBV29-1 and TRBJ1-1; 12 nucleotides match TRBD1. CDR1 and CDR2 from the germline V gene are SQVTM and ANQGSEA. Losses at the gene ends were 4 bases for V and 4 bases for J; bases not matched to a gene: 7. CDR3 length: 15 residues.

The chain couples TRBV9 to TRBJ1-5, with D hard to call. Germline V gene data show CDR1 as SGDLS and CDR2 as YYNGEE. The V gene lost 0 bases and the J gene lost 6 bases, with 13 bases spanning the gap. CDR3 length: 15 residues. CDR3 in DNA: TGTGCCAGCAGCGTAGATCAAACGAGTCTTCAGCCCCAGCATTTT. Its translation: CASSVDQTSLQPQHF.

The rearrangement joins TRBV3-1 (or the pseudogene TRBV3-2) to TRBJ1-2, with D uncertain. The CDR3 runs 15 residues. From germline, CDR1 is LGHDT and CDR2 YNNKEL (reference sequence). Trimming pared 4 bases from V and 1 base from J, leaving 13 bases between. As DNA, the CDR3 is TGTGCCAGCAGCCCGCTCGCTTCAGGTAACTATGGCTACACCTTC. Translated, it gives CASSPLASGNYGYTF.

V is TRBV6-5 and J is TRBJ2-7; no clear D. CDR3 length equals 14 residues. Germline lookup yields CDR1 MNHEY and CDR2 SVGAGI. The V gene lost 0 bases and the J gene lost 2 bases, with 8 bases spanning the gap. The CDR3, as DNA: TGTGCCAGCAGTTACTCGGGCAACCCCTACGAGCAGTACTTC. Residues: CASSYSGNPYEQYF.

This clone was recorded once. The chain employs TRBV11-2 and TRBJ2-5, with TRBD1 identical over 10 bases. This CDR3 spans 16 amino acids. Germline-derived CDR1 and CDR2 are SGHAT and FQNNGV. Losses at the gene ends were 4 bases for V and 5 bases for J; bases not matched to a gene: 10. The CDR3 DNA reads as TGTGCCAGCAGCTCTCCGGGACAGGGGTTTACGGAGACCCAGTACTTC. This encodes CASSSPGQGFTETQYF. Full variable domain (missing parts from reference TRBV11-2 and TRBJ2-5): EAGVAQSPRYKIIEKRQSVAFWCNPISGHATLYWYQQILGQGPKLLIQFQNNGVVDDSQLPKDRFSAERLKGVDSTLKIQPAKLEDSAVYLCASSSPGQGFTETQYFGPGTRLLVL.

The rearrangement uses TRBV6-5 and TRBJ2-7; D is possibly TRBD1 (7 bases). Germline V lookup: CDR1 MNHEY, CDR2 SVGAGI. This CDR3 region has 14 residues. V gave up 6 bases and J gave up 4 bases, with 16 bases separating them. This CDR3 reads CASREGAPDYEQYF. The DNA of the CDR3 is TGTGCCAGCAGGGAGGGGGCTCCAGATTACGAGCAGTACTTC.

Worth noting for this clone: This CDR3 is also generated by other DNA sequences in the sample. This chain uses TRBV28 with TRBJ2-7; unclear D gene. Germline CDR1 reads MDHEN; CDR2 reads SYDVKM. This CDR3 has 12 amino acids. V lost 3 bases and J 3 bases, leaving 6 bases between the germline ends. The CDR3 sequence: CASSFSVYEQYF. The DNA for the CDR3 is TGTGCCAGCAGTTTTTCAGTCTACGAGCAGTACTTC.

The chain has TRBV4-2 and TRBJ1-4, with 10 bases aligning to TRBD1. There are 18 residues in the CDR3. V dropped 0 bases and J dropped 6; count of bases not matched to a gene: 10. Germline V lookup: CDR1 LGHNA, CDR2 YNFKEQ. The CDR3 reads CASSQEGTGDYLDEKLFF. The CDR3 DNA sequence: TGTGCCAGCAGCCAAGAAGGGACAGGGGATTATCTCGATGAAAAACTGTTTTTT.

The rearrangement links TRBV7-9 to TRBJ2-1, with D tentatively TRBD2 (7 bases). This CDR3 region has 17 residues. Looked up from germline, CDR1 is SEHNR and CDR2 is FQNEAQ (reference sequence). Trimming pared 1 base from V and 7 bases from J, leaving 20 bases between. The CDR3 DNA sequence: TGTGCCAGCAGCTTAGTTTTCCAGGCAGGGGAGGGAAATGAGCAGTTCTTC. Amino acids: CASSLVFQAGEGNEQFF.

This clone was counted a few times. V is TRBV9 and J is TRBJ2-7; D not resolved. This CDR3 spans 16 amino acids. The germline V and J ends were trimmed by 2 bases and 3 bases, with 18 bases remaining between them. Germline CDR1 is SGDLS and CDR2 is YYNGEE. CDR3 bases: TGTGCCAGCAGCGTCACCGGGTCGCCGGAATACTACGAGCAGTACTTC. Its protein product is CASSVTGSPEYYEQYF.

This chain joins TRBV6-2 or TRBV6-3 and TRBJ2-3, with D perhaps TRBD2 (6 bases). The V gene lost 1 base and the J gene lost 4 bases, with 15 bases spanning the gap. CDR3 size: 16 residues. Germline lookup yields CDR1 MNHEY and CDR2 SVGEGT. The CDR3 sequence: CASSYYRAGTSDTQYF. The CDR3, as DNA: TGTGCCAGCAGTTACTATCGGGCGGGAACTTCAGATACGCAGTATTTT.

The V call is TRBV5-5, the J call TRBJ2-7; 9 positions agree with TRBD1. Trimming at V came to 7 bases and at J to 5 bases, leaving 7 bases not matched to a gene. Germline-derived CDR1 and CDR2 are SGHKS and YYEKEE (reference sequence). This CDR3 has 13 amino acids. The CDR3 DNA reads TGTGCCAGCTATAGGACAGGGGCCCACGAGCAGTACTTC. It translates to CASYRTGAHEQYF.

The J gene is TRBJ2-3, the V gene TRBV13, with D maybe TRBD2 (5 bases). CDR1 is PRHDT and CDR2 is FYEKMQ in the germline V gene (reference sequence). There are 15 residues in the CDR3. Between the trimmed V and J ends, which lost 4 bases and 0 bases, there was a span of 11 bases. Written as DNA, the CDR3 is TGTGCCAGCAGCTCCTCCCAGCGGAGCACAGATACGCAGTATTTT. This translates into CASSSSQRSTDTQYF.

The chain joins TRBV15 to TRBJ1-2; 7 positions agree with TRBD1. V was pared by 3 bases and J by 5 bases, with 15 bases of the junction left unmatched. Germline V gene sequence: CDR1 LNHNV, CDR2 YYDKDF (reference sequence). The CDR3 consists of 17 residues. CDR3 protein: CATSSMRTGPARYGYTF. The CDR3 nucleotides read TGTGCCACCAGCAGTATGCGGACAGGTCCTGCGAGGTATGGCTACACCTTC.

J is TRBJ2-7 and V is TRBV7-2; 9 positions agree with TRBD2. Looked up from germline, CDR1 is SGHTA and CDR2 is FQGNSA. The CDR3 is 16 amino acids. The ends lost 2 bases at V and 0 bases at J; junction bases unmatched: 5. The CDR3 protein is CASSLMTSGSSYEQYF. DNA for the CDR3: TGTGCCAGCAGCTTAATGACTAGCGGAAGCTCCTACGAGCAGTACTTC.

This chain uses TRBV4-1 with TRBJ1-2; TRBD1 agrees at 7 bases. The CDR3 is made up of 16 amino acids. V shed 5 bases, J shed 2 bases, and the junction held 11 bases outside the gene matches. The germline CDR1 and CDR2 sequences are MGHRA and YSYEKL. The CDR3 loop is CASSFRFVGQNYGYTF. The DNA for the CDR3 is TGCGCCAGCAGCTTTAGATTTGTGGGACAGAACTATGGCTACACCTTC.

V usage is TRBV11-3 and J usage is TRBJ2-7, with TRBD2 as a possible D gene (6 bases). The germline V and J ends were trimmed by 1 base and 2 bases, with 6 bases remaining between them. The CDR3 runs 13 residues. Germline lookup yields CDR1 SGHNT and CDR2 YENEEA. The DNA of the CDR3 is TGTGCCAGCAGCTTAGCTAGCGCCTACGAGCAGTACTTC. Its translation: CASSLASAYEQYF.

This sequence joins TRBV4-3 and TRBJ2-1; 9 bases align to TRBD2. CDR1 is LGHNA and CDR2 is YSLEER in the germline V gene. Unmatched junction bases numbered 8, after V lost 2 bases and J lost 0 bases. The CDR3 loop spans 18 amino acids. CDR3 DNA: TGCGCCAGCAGCCAACAACCTAGCGGGGCTAGCTCCTACAATGAGCAGTTCTTC. Amino acids: CASSQQPSGASSYNEQFF.

J is TRBJ1-1 and V is TRBV28, with 10 bases fitting TRBD1. The germline CDR1 and CDR2 sequences are MDHEN and SYDVKM. The CDR3 totals 15 residues. The V gene end was trimmed by 6 bases and the J gene end by 1 base; junction bases not matched to a gene: 5. CDR3 loop: CASSHRDRGNTEAFF. The CDR3 coding sequence is TGTGCCAGCAGCCACCGGGACAGGGGGAACACTGAAGCTTTCTTT.

J is TRBJ2-7 and V is TRBV7-9; TRBD1 might be the D (6 bases). The germline V gene encodes CDR1 SEHNR and CDR2 FQNEAQ (reference sequence). Trimming removed 2 bases at V and 5 bases at J, with 7 bases between. CDR3 length equals 12 residues. Written as DNA, the CDR3 is TGTGCCAGCAGCTTAACAGGGAACGAGCAGTACTTC. This encodes CASSLTGNEQYF.